These T cell receptor beta chains were read from a single sample in a study of blood T cell repertoires in COVID-19. Using immunoSEQ multiplex PCR, the repertoire was profiled, and TCRdb retains in-frame clones only, with some absent. The sample holds about 200,000 clones, approximately 86% seen once. The specimen was PBMCs or T cells enriched from blood (not recorded which). The receptor source for this set is a woman aged 25 to 39 who had been exposed to COVID-19. Each CDR3 is given with its conserved first and last residue. The D gene is left open where the match is weak. Not all rows give a size; the values are once, few, many and, for expanded clones, a class.

J: TRBJ1-3
D: TRBD1
V: TRBV5-1
size: .
CDR3: CASSTRTGSSGNTIYF
DNA: TGCGCCAGCAGTACGAGGACAGGCAGCTCTGGAAACACCATATATTTT

J: TRBJ2-7
D: TRBD1
V: TRBV5-1
size: .
CDR3: CASHTGTGYEQYF
DNA: TGCGCCAGCCATACCGGGACAGGCTACGAGCAGTACTTC

J: TRBJ1-1
D: .
V: TRBV29-1
size: .
CDR3: CSVFVGGNTEAFF
DNA: TGCAGCGTTTTCGTCGGGGGAAACACTGAAGCTTTCTTT

J: TRBJ2-1
D: TRBD2
V: TRBV12-5
size: .
CDR3: CASQTSGGYNEQFF
DNA: TGTGCTAGCCAAACTAGCGGGGGGTACAATGAGCAGTTCTTC

J: TRBJ1-1
D: .
V: TRBV2
size: .
CDR3: CASRPLTTLNTEAFF
DNA: TGTGCCAGCAGACCCCTGACAACGTTGAACACTGAAGCTTTCTTT

J: TRBJ1-1
D: .
V: TRBV6-1
size: .
CDR3: CASSELARKAFF
DNA: TGTGCCAGCAGTGAATTGGCTCGCAAAGCTTTCTTT

J: TRBJ1-1
D: TRBD1
V: TRBV6-6
size: .
CDR3: CASSSPGQGANTEAFF
DNA: TGTGCCAGCAGTAGTCCGGGACAGGGGGCGAACACTGAAGCTTTCTTT

J: TRBJ1-6
D: .
V: TRBV6-2/TRBV6-3
size: .
CDR3: CASSSEGFNSPLHF
DNA: TGTGCCAGCAGTTCAGAGGGTTTTAATTCACCCCTCCACTTT

J: TRBJ2-5
D: .
V: TRBV18
size: .
CDR3: CASSPSVGETQYF
DNA: TGTGCCAGCTCACCCTCGGTCGGAGAGACCCAGTACTTC

J: TRBJ1-3
D: .
V: TRBV6-1
size: .
CDR3: CASSEVSAAGNTIYF
DNA: TGTGCCAGCAGTGAGGTATCGGCGGCTGGAAACACCATATATTTT

J: TRBJ1-1
D: .
V: TRBV10-3
size: .
CDR3: CAISDRLNGAFF
DNA: TGTGCCATCAGTGATCGACTTAACGGGGCTTTCTTT

J: TRBJ2-1
D: .
V: TRBV3-1/TRBV3-2
size: .
CDR3: CASSQVGAGLGEQFF
DNA: TGTGCCAGCAGCCAAGTGGGGGCAGGGCTGGGTGAGCAGTTCTTC

J: TRBJ2-4
D: TRBD2
V: TRBV7-2
size: once
CDR3: CASSLEAGEPTF
DNA: TGTGCCAGCAGCTTAGAAGCGGGGGAACCGACCTTC

J: TRBJ1-3
D: .
V: TRBV19
size: .
CDR3: CASSVMTAASGNTIYF
DNA: TGTGCCAGTAGTGTCATGACAGCCGCCTCTGGAAACACCATATATTTT

J: TRBJ2-3
D: .
V: TRBV11-2
size: .
CDR3: CASRHRRVDTQYF
DNA: TGTGCCAGCAGACATAGGAGGGTAGATACGCAGTATTTT

J: TRBJ1-3
D: .
V: TRBV10-3
size: .
CDR3: CAISESYGASGNTIYF
DNA: TGTGCCATCAGTGAGTCATATGGGGCCTCTGGAAACACCATATATTTT

J: TRBJ2-1
D: TRBD1
V: TRBV28
size: few
CDR3: CASRTGGANEQFF
DNA: TGTGCCAGCAGAACAGGGGGCGCTAATGAGCAGTTCTTC

J: TRBJ1-4
D: TRBD1
V: TRBV5-1
size: .
CDR3: CASSAGQASTNEKLFF
DNA: TGCGCCAGCAGCGCGGGACAGGCCTCAACTAATGAAAAACTGTTTTTT

J: TRBJ1-5
D: .
V: TRBV3-1/TRBV3-2
size: .
CDR3: CASSQEPPPRHF
DNA: TGTGCCAGCAGCCAAGAGCCCCCTCCCAGGCATTTT

J: TRBJ1-5
D: TRBD1
V: TRBV19
size: .
CDR3: CASMSRGALTQHF
DNA: TGTGCCAGTATGTCCAGGGGGGCTCTGACCCAGCATTTT

J: TRBJ2-5
D: .
V: TRBV5-1
size: .
CDR3: CASSFQGSRETQYF
DNA: TGCGCCAGCAGCTTCCAGGGGAGTAGGGAGACCCAGTACTTC

J: TRBJ2-1
D: .
V: TRBV3-1/TRBV3-2
size: .
CDR3: CASSQVGSYNEQFF
DNA: TGTGCCAGCAGCCAAGTGGGGAGCTACAATGAGCAGTTCTTC

J: TRBJ2-2
D: TRBD1
V: TRBV6-5
size: .
CDR3: CASSYGTGRGSGELFF
DNA: TGTGCCAGCAGTTACGGGACAGGGCGGGGGTCCGGGGAGCTGTTTTTT